A single sample gave rise to the 11 T cell receptor beta chains below, sequenced in a study of T cell responses to AZD1222 COVID-19 vaccine. Assay used: immunoSEQ multiplex PCR; TCRdb lists only in-frame clones, some missing. The sample gives 150,000 to 200,000 clones, more than 80% of which show up once; 2.6% is in the top ten. The sample consisted of peripheral blood, taken on day 0 of AZD1222 vaccination. Receptor source: an adult in good health.

This chain joins TRBV6-2 or TRBV6-3 and TRBJ2-7, with 8 bases matching TRBD2. Germline lookup yields CDR1 MNHEY and CDR2 SVGEGT. V was clipped by 6 bases and J by 4 bases; unmatched bases: 14. The CDR3 runs 16 residues. The CDR3 nucleotides are TGTGCCAGCAGCGCCCCTTTGATAGCGGGGCTATACGAGCAGTACTTC. Translating gives CASSAPLIAGLYEQYF.

The genes are TRBV10-3 and TRBJ2-2; D gene unclear. The CDR3 is made up of 13 amino acids. Trimming stripped 2 bases from V and 0 bases from J, with 1 base between. Germline V gene data show CDR1 as ENHRY and CDR2 as SYGVKD. The CDR3 region is CAISEANTGELFF. In DNA form, the CDR3 reads TGTGCCATCAGTGAGGCGAACACCGGGGAGCTGTTTTTT.

The genes are TRBV15 and TRBJ1-2; TRBD1 aligns across 12 bases. CDR3 length: 17 residues. The V gene's germline CDR1 is LNHNV and CDR2 YYDKDF (reference sequence). V gave up 5 bases and J gave up 7 bases; unmatched junction bases: 14. CDR3 DNA sequence: TGTGCCACCAGCCCTACCCCTTCCGGGACAGGGGGCACTGGCTACACCTTC. This translates into CATSPTPSGTGGTGYTF.

The J gene is TRBJ1-2, the V gene TRBV6-2 or TRBV6-3; D unclear. The CDR3 spans 12 residues. Trimming shortened V by 1 base and J by 6 bases, and 6 bases separated the two germline ends. Germline V gene sequence: CDR1 MNHEY, CDR2 SVGEGT. This CDR3 is CASSYLADGYTF. The CDR3 DNA follows: TGTGCCAGCAGTTACTTGGCTGATGGCTACACCTTC.

The CDR3: CASSLIYRVKNYGYTF. As DNA, the CDR3 is TGTGCCAGCAGCTTGATTTACAGGGTGAAAAACTATGGCTACACCTTC. This sequence joins TRBV7-2 and TRBJ1-2; possibly TRBD1 for D (6 bases). Germline V gene sequence: CDR1 SGHTA, CDR2 FQGNSA. The CDR3 totals 16 residues. Trimming pared 3 bases from V and 2 bases from J, leaving 16 bases between.

The rearrangement uses TRBV5-1 and TRBJ2-5; 8 bases map to TRBD2. Germline CDR1 SGHRS, CDR2 YFSETQ. This CDR3 region has 16 residues. Trimming cost V 0 bases and J 7 bases; bases outside gene matches: 11. CDR3 DNA: TGCGCCAGCAGCTTGGAACTAGCGGTCCCCGAGAGGACCCAGTACTTC. Protein product: CASSLELAVPERTQYF.

This sequence joins TRBV5-8 and TRBJ2-4; 10 bases agree with TRBD2. After removal of 2 bases from V and 9 bases from J, the junction contained 8 bases not matched to a gene. This CDR3 spans 15 amino acids. Per germline, CDR1 SGHTS and CDR2 YDEGEE. CDR3 sequence: CASSFRTSGRGIQYF. The CDR3 DNA sequence: TGTGCCAGCAGCTTTAGGACTAGCGGTAGGGGCATTCAGTACTTC.

The chain uses TRBV12-3 or TRBV12-4 and TRBJ1-4, with 10 bases fitting TRBD1. This CDR3 comprises 13 residues. J was trimmed by 11 bases and V by 5 bases; bases with no gene match: 5. The CDR3 reads CASSPTGGGKLFF. CDR3 in DNA: TGTGCCAGCAGTCCGACAGGGGGCGGGAAACTGTTTTTT.

The chain joins TRBV10-3 to TRBJ2-1; TRBD1 aligns across 7 bases. This CDR3 region has 15 residues. V was pared by 7 bases and J by 4 bases, with 10 bases of the junction left unmatched. Looked up from germline, CDR1 is ENHRY and CDR2 is SYGVKD. CDR3 protein: CAITMGDSAYNEQFF. The DNA of the CDR3 is TGTGCCATCACCATGGGGGACAGCGCTTACAATGAGCAGTTCTTC.

The chain is built from TRBV29-1 and TRBJ2-7, with D perhaps given as TRBD1 or TRBD2 (5 bases each). The CDR3 extends over 12 amino acids. The germline CDR1 and CDR2 sequences are SQVTM and ANQGSEA. V was pared by 3 bases and J by 7 bases, with 13 bases between. The CDR3 loop reads CSVDSRGREQYF. CDR3 coding DNA: TGCAGCGTTGACAGCCGGGGACGAGAGCAGTACTTC.

V usage is TRBV6-5 and J usage is TRBJ2-5; a weak D match, TRBD1 (6 bases). This CDR3 has 14 residues. Germline V gene lookup returns CDR1 MNHEY and CDR2 SVGAGI. The ends were cut back, 6 bases at V and 1 base at J, with 12 bases in the middle. CDR3: CASRVQGIQETQYF. The CDR3 coding sequence is TGTGCCAGCAGAGTTCAGGGGATCCAAGAGACCCAGTACTTC.